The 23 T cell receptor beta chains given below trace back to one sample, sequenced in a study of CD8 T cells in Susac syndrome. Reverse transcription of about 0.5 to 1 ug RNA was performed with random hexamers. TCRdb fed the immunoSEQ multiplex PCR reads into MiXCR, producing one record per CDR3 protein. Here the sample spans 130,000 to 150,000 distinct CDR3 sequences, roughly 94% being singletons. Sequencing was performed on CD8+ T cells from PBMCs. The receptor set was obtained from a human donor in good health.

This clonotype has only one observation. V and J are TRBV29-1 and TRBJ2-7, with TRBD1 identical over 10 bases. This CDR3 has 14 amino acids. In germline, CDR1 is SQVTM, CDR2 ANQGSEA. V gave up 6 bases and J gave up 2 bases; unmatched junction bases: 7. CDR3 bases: TGCAGCGTCCAGGACAGGGGGGGTACCTACGAGCAGTACTTC. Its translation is CSVQDRGGTYEQYF.

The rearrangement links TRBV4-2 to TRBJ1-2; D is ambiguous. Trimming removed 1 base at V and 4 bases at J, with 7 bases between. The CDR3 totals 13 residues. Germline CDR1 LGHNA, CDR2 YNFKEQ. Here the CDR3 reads CASSQGGRYGYTF. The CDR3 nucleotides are TGTGCCAGCAGCCAAGGGGGTCGCTATGGCTACACCTTC.

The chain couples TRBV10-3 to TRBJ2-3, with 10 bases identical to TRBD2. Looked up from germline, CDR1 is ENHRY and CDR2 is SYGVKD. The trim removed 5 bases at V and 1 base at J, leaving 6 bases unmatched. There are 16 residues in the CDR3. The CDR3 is CAISSTGTSGTDTQYF. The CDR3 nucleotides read TGTGCCATCAGTTCTACCGGGACTAGCGGCACAGATACGCAGTATTTT.

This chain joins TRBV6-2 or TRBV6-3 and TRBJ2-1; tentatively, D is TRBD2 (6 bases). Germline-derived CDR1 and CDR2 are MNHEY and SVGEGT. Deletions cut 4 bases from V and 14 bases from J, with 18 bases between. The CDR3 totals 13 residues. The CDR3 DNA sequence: TGTGCCAGCAGTTTAACCGGGACTCAGGCCGAGTTCTTC. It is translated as CASSLTGTQAEFF.

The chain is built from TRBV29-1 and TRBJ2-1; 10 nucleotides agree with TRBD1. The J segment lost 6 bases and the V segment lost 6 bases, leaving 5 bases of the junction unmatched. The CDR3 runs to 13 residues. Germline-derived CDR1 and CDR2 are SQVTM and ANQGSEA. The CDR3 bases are TGCAGCGTCCCGGGACAGGGGTTCAATGAGCAGTTCTTC. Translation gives CSVPGQGFNEQFF.

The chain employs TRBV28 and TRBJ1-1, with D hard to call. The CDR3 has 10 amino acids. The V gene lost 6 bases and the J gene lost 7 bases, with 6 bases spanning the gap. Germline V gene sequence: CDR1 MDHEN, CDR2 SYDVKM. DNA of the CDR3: TGTGCCAGCAGAGACAATGAAGCTTTCTTT. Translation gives CASRDNEAFF. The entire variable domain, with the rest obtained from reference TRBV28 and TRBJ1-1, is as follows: DVKVTQSSRYLVKRTGEKVFLECVQDMDHENMFWYRQDPGLGLRLIYFSYDVKMKEKGDIPEGYSVSREKKERFSLILESASTNQTSMYLCASRDNEAFFGQGTRLTVV.

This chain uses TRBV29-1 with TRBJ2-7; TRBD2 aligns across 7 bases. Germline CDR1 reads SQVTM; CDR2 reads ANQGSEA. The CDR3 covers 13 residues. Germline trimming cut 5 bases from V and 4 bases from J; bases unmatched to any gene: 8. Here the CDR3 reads CSVPSGKGYEQYF. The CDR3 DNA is TGCAGCGTTCCCAGCGGGAAGGGGTACGAGCAGTACTTC.

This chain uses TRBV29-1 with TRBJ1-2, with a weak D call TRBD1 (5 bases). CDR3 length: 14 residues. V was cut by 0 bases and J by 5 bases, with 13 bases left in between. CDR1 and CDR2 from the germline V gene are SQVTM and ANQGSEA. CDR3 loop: CSVEDGGMGYGYTF. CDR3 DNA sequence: TGCAGCGTTGAAGATGGGGGGATGGGGTATGGCTACACCTTC.

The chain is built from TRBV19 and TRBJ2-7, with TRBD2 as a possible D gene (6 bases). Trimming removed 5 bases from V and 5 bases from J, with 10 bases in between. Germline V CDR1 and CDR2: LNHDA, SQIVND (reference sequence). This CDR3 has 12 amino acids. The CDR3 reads CASSDSSDEQYF. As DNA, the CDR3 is TGTGCCAGTAGTGACTCTAGCGACGAGCAGTACTTC.

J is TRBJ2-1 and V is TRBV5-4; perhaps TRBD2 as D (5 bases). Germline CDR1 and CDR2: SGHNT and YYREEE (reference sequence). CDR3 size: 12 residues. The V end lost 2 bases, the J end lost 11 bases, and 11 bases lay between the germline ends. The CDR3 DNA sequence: TGTGCCAGCAGCTTAGATACCGGGAAGCAGTTCTTC. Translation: CASSLDTGKQFF.

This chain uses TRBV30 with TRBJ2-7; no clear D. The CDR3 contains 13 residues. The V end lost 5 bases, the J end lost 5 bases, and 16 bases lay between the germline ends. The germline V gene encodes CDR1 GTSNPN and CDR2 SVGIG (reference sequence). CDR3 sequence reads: CAWGPLNLDEQYF. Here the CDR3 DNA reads TGTGCCTGGGGTCCTCTTAATTTGGACGAGCAGTACTTC.

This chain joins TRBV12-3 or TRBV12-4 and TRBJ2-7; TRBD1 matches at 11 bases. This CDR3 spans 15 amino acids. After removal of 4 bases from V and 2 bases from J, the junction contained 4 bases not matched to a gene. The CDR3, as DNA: TGTGCCAGCAGTTCCCCGGGACAGGGGGCCTACGAGCAGTACTTC. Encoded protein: CASSSPGQGAYEQYF.

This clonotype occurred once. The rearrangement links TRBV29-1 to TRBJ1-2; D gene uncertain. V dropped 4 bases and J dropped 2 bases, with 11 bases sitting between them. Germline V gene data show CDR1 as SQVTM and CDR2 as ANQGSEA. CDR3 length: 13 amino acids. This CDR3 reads CSVASDGNYGYTF. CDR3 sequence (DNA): TGCAGCGTTGCCTCGGACGGAAACTATGGCTACACCTTC.

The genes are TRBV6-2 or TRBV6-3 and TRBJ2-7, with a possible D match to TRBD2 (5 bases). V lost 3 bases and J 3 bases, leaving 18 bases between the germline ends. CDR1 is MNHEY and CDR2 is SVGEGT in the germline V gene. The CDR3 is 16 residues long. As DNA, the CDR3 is TGTGCCAGCAGTTATGTGTGGGAGAAGGGCGACTACGAGCAGTACTTC. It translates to CASSYVWEKGDYEQYF.

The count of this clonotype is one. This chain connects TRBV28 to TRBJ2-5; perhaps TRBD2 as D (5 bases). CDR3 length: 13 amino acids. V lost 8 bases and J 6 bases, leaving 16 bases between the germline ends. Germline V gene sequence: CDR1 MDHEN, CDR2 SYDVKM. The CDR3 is CASRLSSGKTQYF. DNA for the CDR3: TGTGCCAGCCGCTTGAGTTCGGGGAAGACCCAGTACTTC.

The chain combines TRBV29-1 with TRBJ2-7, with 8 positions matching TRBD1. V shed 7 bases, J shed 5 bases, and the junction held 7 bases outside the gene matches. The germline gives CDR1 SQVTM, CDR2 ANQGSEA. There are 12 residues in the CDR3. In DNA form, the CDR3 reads TGCAGCGCCAGGACAGGGAACCACGAGCAGTACTTC. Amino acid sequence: CSARTGNHEQYF.

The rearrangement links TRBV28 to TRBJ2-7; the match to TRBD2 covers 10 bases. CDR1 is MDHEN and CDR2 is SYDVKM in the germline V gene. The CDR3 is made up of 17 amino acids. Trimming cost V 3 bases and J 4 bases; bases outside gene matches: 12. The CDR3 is CASSFSPTSGSSYEQYF. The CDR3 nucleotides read TGTGCCAGCAGTTTCTCCCCGACTAGCGGGTCTTCATACGAGCAGTACTTC.

The CDR3 loop is CASSGVLVDEQFF. The DNA for the CDR3 is TGTGCCAGCAGCGGGGTCCTAGTGGATGAGCAGTTCTTC. The chain uses TRBV9 and TRBJ2-1; unclear D gene. Germline V gene data show CDR1 as SGDLS and CDR2 as YYNGEE. This CDR3 is 13 amino acids long. Between the trimmed V and J ends, which lost 3 bases and 8 bases, there was a span of 12 bases.

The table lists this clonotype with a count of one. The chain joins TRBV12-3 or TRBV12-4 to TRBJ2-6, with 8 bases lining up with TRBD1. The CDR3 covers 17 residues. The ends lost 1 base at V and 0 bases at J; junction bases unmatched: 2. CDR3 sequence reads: CASSLGTGYSGANVLTF. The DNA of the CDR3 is TGTGCCAGCAGTTTAGGGACAGGGTACTCTGGGGCCAACGTCCTGACTTTC.

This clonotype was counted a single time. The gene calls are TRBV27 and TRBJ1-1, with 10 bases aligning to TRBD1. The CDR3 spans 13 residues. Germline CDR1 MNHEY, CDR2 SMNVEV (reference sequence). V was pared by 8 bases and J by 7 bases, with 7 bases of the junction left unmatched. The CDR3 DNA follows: TGTGCCAGCGTGCCGGGACAGGGGAGTGAAGCTTTCTTT. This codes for CASVPGQGSEAFF.

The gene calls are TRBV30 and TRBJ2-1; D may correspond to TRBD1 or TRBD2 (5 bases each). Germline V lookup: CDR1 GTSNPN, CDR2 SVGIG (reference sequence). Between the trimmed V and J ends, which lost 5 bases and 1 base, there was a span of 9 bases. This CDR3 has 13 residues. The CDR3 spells CAWGDLSYNEQFF. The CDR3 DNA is TGTGCCTGGGGGGACCTATCCTACAATGAGCAGTTCTTC.

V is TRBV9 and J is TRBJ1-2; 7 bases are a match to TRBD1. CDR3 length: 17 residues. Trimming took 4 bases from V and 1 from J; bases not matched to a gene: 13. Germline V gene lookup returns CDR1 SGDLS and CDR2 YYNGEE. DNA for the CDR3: TGTGCCAGCAGCCCCCTCAGGGGGGCTGACCTTAACTATGGCTACACCTTC. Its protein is CASSPLRGADLNYGYTF.

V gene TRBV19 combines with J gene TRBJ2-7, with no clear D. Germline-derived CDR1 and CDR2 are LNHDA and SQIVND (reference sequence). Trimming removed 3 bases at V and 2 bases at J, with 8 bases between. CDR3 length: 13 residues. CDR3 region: CASSIGLTYEQYF. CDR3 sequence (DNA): TGTGCCAGTAGTATTGGCCTTACCTACGAGCAGTACTTC.